The 25 T cell receptor beta chains listed next were all sequenced from one sample in a study of T cell responses to AZD1222 COVID-19 vaccine. Profiling relied on immunoSEQ multiplex PCR, and the TCRdb table lists in-frame clones only, not all of them. The profile shows approximately 270,000 clones, about 94% of them singletons. Here the sequenced sample was peripheral blood, taken 28 days after the second AZD1222 dose. The origin of the receptors is an adult who received the AZD1222 COVID-19 vaccine.

This chain joins TRBV5-1 and TRBJ2-1; no reliable D call. V lost 4 bases and J 3 bases, leaving 5 bases between the germline ends. Germline V gene data show CDR1 as SGHRS and CDR2 as YFSETQ. This CDR3 comprises 12 residues. The CDR3 DNA reads as TGCGCCAGCAGCAAGGTCTACAATGAGCAGTTCTTC. Residues: CASSKVYNEQFF.

This chain connects TRBV4-1 to TRBJ1-1, with D tentatively TRBD1 (5 bases). Trimming took off 2 bases at V and 1 base at J, with 11 bases between the two ends. Germline V CDR1 and CDR2: MGHRA, YSYEKL. The CDR3 has 15 amino acids. CDR3 nucleotide sequence: TGCGCCAGCAGCCAATCCACAGGTCCGAACACTGAAGCTTTCTTT. It yields the protein CASSQSTGPNTEAFF.

The genes are TRBV4-3 and TRBJ2-1; possibly TRBD2 for D (6 bases). V was shortened by 0 bases and J by 8 bases, with 20 bases between the two germline ends. Germline CDR1 LGHNA, CDR2 YSLEER. The CDR3 runs 17 residues. In nucleotides, the CDR3 is TGCGCCAGCAGCCAAGAGAAGATCCCAGGGCTAGCGTATGAGCAGTTCTTC. This codes for CASSQEKIPGLAYEQFF.

The chain has TRBV21-1 and TRBJ1-2; TRBD1, the table's D call, was not compared with the DNA. TRBV21-1 is termed a pseudogene. The CDR3 length is 13 residues. The DNA of the CDR3 is TGTGCCAGCAGCAAAGAGGGACAATATGGCTACACCTTC. Translating it yields CASSKEGQYGYTF.

Only one count was recorded for this clone. The V gene is TRBV19, the J gene TRBJ1-5, with a tentative D call TRBD1 (6 bases). The CDR3 is made up of 16 amino acids. In germline, CDR1 is LNHDA, CDR2 SQIVND (reference sequence). V was pared by 1 base and J by 0 bases, with 10 bases between. CDR3 DNA: TGTGCCAGTAGTATAGTTGCAGGGGCTAGCAATCAGCCCCAGCATTTT. Its protein product is CASSIVAGASNQPQHF.

This clone showed up just once. The J gene is TRBJ2-7, the V gene TRBV7-2; maybe TRBD2 (5 bases). The CDR3 totals 13 residues. V was cut by 1 base and J by 5 bases, with 9 bases left in between. Germline values: CDR1 SGHTA, CDR2 FQGNSA. This CDR3 reads CASSLESGDEQYF. The CDR3 DNA sequence: TGTGCCAGCAGCTTAGAGTCCGGGGACGAGCAGTACTTC.

V usage is TRBV14 and J usage is TRBJ1-3; maybe TRBD1 (5 bases). This CDR3 contains 12 residues. Germline V gene data show CDR1 as SGHDN and CDR2 as FVKESK. With 1 base removed from V and 11 bases from J, the gap between germline ends came to 9 bases. The CDR3: CASSQVGGAIYF. DNA of the CDR3: TGTGCCAGCAGCCAAGTGGGGGGAGCCATATATTTT.

The gene calls are TRBV3-1 (or the pseudogene TRBV3-2) and TRBJ2-3; 9 bases align to TRBD2. Germline CDR1 and CDR2: LGHDT and YNNKEL (reference sequence). Unmatched junction bases numbered 9, after V lost 4 bases and J lost 7 bases. This CDR3 has 15 residues. This CDR3 is CASSPKRGEVNTQYF. The CDR3 DNA reads as TGTGCCAGCAGCCCCAAGCGGGGGGAGGTAAATACGCAGTATTTT.

The gene calls are TRBV28 and TRBJ2-5; D is perhaps TRBD1 or TRBD2 (5 bases each). The CDR3 contains 15 residues. Germline values: CDR1 MDHEN, CDR2 SYDVKM. Trimming shortened V by 6 bases and J by 5 bases, and 19 bases separated the two germline ends. The CDR3 coding sequence is TGTGCCAGCAGCCCCAGGGACCCTAAGGGGGAGACCCAGTACTTC. Amino acids: CASSPRDPKGETQYF. Together with reference TRBV28 and TRBJ2-5, the CDR3 gives the full variable domain: DVKVTQSSRYLVKRTGEKVFLECVQDMDHENMFWYRQDPGLGLRLIYFSYDVKMKEKGDIPEGYSVSREKKERFSLILESASTNQTSMYLCASSPRDPKGETQYFGPGTRLLVL.

The V call is TRBV5-1, the J call TRBJ1-1; 9 nucleotides agree with TRBD1. The junction had 5 bases not matched to a gene; V was cut back by 4 bases and J by 4 bases. Germline V gene sequence: CDR1 SGHRS, CDR2 YFSETQ. This CDR3 contains 14 residues. Here the CDR3 DNA reads TGCGCCAGCAGCACGGGACAGGGAGGCACTGAAGCTTTCTTT. This sequence encodes CASSTGQGGTEAFF.

The genes are TRBV4-1 and TRBJ1-4, with TRBD1 as a possible D gene (6 bases). The CDR3 loop spans 15 amino acids. The germline V gene encodes CDR1 MGHRA and CDR2 YSYEKL. With 3 bases removed from V and 8 bases from J, the gap between germline ends came to 16 bases. The CDR3: CASSQAGTGGEKLFF. The CDR3 nucleotides read TGCGCCAGCAGCCAGGCCGGCACGGGGGGCGAAAAACTGTTTTTT.

This clone showed up just once. The V gene is TRBV28, the J gene TRBJ1-1; the match to TRBD1 covers 8 bases. Per the germline V gene, CDR1 is MDHEN and CDR2 is SYDVKM. The ends lost 4 bases at V and 4 bases at J; junction bases unmatched: 8. This CDR3 is built from 15 residues. This chain's CDR3 is CASSSTGGLLTEAFF. CDR3 DNA sequence: TGTGCCAGCAGTTCCACAGGGGGGTTGCTCACTGAAGCTTTCTTT.

The rearrangement joins TRBV6-2 or TRBV6-3 to TRBJ2-5; no definite D call. The CDR3 spans 14 residues. Deletions cut 2 bases from V and 5 bases from J, with 12 bases between. Looked up from germline, CDR1 is MNHEY and CDR2 is SVGEGT. This CDR3 is CASSYRPGRETQYF. In nucleotides, the CDR3 is TGTGCCAGCAGTTACCGTCCAGGTCGGGAGACCCAGTACTTC.

The J gene is TRBJ1-5, the V gene TRBV4-1, with D tentatively TRBD1 (6 bases). This CDR3 is built from 17 residues. Trimming left V 2 bases short and J 6 bases short, with 20 bases between. Germline CDR1 and CDR2: MGHRA and YSYEKL. The CDR3 nucleotides read TGCGCCAGCAGCCAAAGAGCGTTAGGGCAGGGGTCTCAGCCCCAGCATTTT. Amino acid sequence: CASSQRALGQGSQPQHF.

The CDR3 DNA sequence: TGTGCCAGCAGCCTCGGACTAGTTTCCTACGAGCAGTACTTC. Translated, it gives CASSLGLVSYEQYF. The chain couples TRBV7-2 to TRBJ2-7, with 7 bases identical to TRBD2. The CDR3 spans 14 residues. From germline, CDR1 is SGHTA and CDR2 FQGNSA. V lost 5 bases, J lost 1 base, and 5 bases stayed unmatched.

This chain links TRBV5-1 with TRBJ2-6; 10 bases match TRBD2. CDR1 and CDR2 (germline): SGHRS, YFSETQ. Trimming at V came to 4 bases and at J to 4 bases, leaving 11 bases not matched to a gene. The CDR3 spans 18 residues. Here the CDR3 reads CASSGFPSGGSGANVLTF. The CDR3, as DNA: TGCGCCAGCAGCGGTTTTCCTAGCGGGGGTTCAGGGGCCAACGTCCTGACTTTC. The full variable domain, with the rest looked up from reference TRBV5-1 and TRBJ2-6, is KAGVTQTPRYLIKTRGQQVTLSCSPISGHRSVSWYQQTPGQGLQFLFEYFSETQRNKGNFPGRFSGRQFSNSRSEMNVSTLELGDSALYLCASSGFPSGGSGANVLTFGAGSRLTVL.

The chain has TRBV7-9 and TRBJ1-3; D is uncertain. V lost 0 bases to trimming and J lost 3 bases, with 12 bases between them. Germline-derived CDR1 and CDR2 are SEHNR and FQNEAQ (reference sequence). The CDR3 runs 16 residues. As DNA, the CDR3 is TGTGCCAGCAGCTTAGCACCCGATGGGGTTGGAAACACCATATATTTT. Amino acid sequence: CASSLAPDGVGNTIYF.

The chain joins TRBV5-1 to TRBJ2-2, with a weak D call TRBD2 (5 bases). Trimming left V 7 bases short and J 0 bases short, with 16 bases between. Germline V CDR1 and CDR2: SGHRS, YFSETQ. There are 16 residues in the CDR3. CDR3 sequence: CASAPMSGANTGELFF. The CDR3 nucleotides read TGCGCCAGCGCTCCAATGTCCGGGGCGAACACCGGGGAGCTGTTTTTT.

The chain is built from TRBV28 and TRBJ2-7; tentatively, D is TRBD2 (5 bases). V lost 7 bases and J 3 bases, leaving 7 bases between the germline ends. The CDR3 covers 11 residues. Germline CDR1 is MDHEN and CDR2 is SYDVKM. CDR3: CASIAGYEQYF. Here the CDR3 DNA reads TGTGCCAGCATCGCGGGCTACGAGCAGTACTTC.

This clone has just a few counts. The chain is built from TRBV9 and TRBJ2-3, with no clear D. Germline V CDR1 and CDR2: SGDLS, YYNGEE. The CDR3 length is 14 residues. Trimming left V 0 bases short and J 2 bases short, with 7 bases between. CDR3 in DNA: TGTGCCAGCAGCGTAGGAGCCTTCACAGATACGCAGTATTTT. The encoded protein is CASSVGAFTDTQYF.

Concerning this clone: The identical CDR3 is also encoded by other nucleotide sequences in the sample. J is TRBJ1-2 and V is TRBV6-2 or TRBV6-3; D uncertain. There are 11 residues in the CDR3. Germline V gene lookup returns CDR1 MNHEY and CDR2 SVGEGT. The germline V and J ends were trimmed by 3 bases and 5 bases, with 4 bases remaining between them. CDR3 amino acids: CASSYSYGYTF. In nucleotides, the CDR3 is TGTGCCAGCAGTTATAGTTATGGCTACACCTTC.

The J gene is TRBJ2-1, the V gene TRBV5-1; either TRBD1 or TRBD2 may fit D (6 bases each). The CDR3 is 16 residues long. Germline CDR1 reads SGHRS; CDR2 reads YFSETQ. V was clipped by 4 bases and J by 0 bases, with 14 bases between them. CDR3 loop: CASSPGGIGSYNEQFF. The CDR3 DNA is TGCGCCAGCAGCCCCGGGGGCATCGGCTCCTACAATGAGCAGTTCTTC.

The rearrangement links TRBV5-1 to TRBJ2-1, with TRBD2 identical over 13 bases. The CDR3 runs 15 residues. The junction had 12 bases not matched to a gene; V was cut back by 4 bases and J by 14 bases. The germline V gene has CDR1 SGHRS and CDR2 YFSETQ. The DNA of the CDR3 is TGCGCCAGCAGCCGCGGGACTAGCGGGGAGGGGAGGAAGTTCTTC. As protein: CASSRGTSGEGRKFF.

This sequence joins TRBV29-1 and TRBJ1-2; D gene unclear. Trimming cost V 1 base and J 7 bases, with 7 bases left between them. Germline lookup yields CDR1 SQVTM and CDR2 ANQGSEA. The CDR3 extends over 11 amino acids. The CDR3 nucleotides read TGCAGCGTTGAAGGGGGAAGTGGCTACACCTTC. Protein sequence: CSVEGGSGYTF.

The V gene is TRBV12-3 or TRBV12-4, the J gene TRBJ1-5, with D hard to call. The length of the CDR3 is 13 residues. Trimming left V 0 bases short and J 5 bases short, with 5 bases between. CDR3 DNA: TGTGCCAGCAGTTTAGCGAGCGATCAGCCCCAGCATTTT. Translated, it gives CASSLASDQPQHF.